Sequencing of this TCR beta chain was carried out in a study of CD8 T cells in ankylosing spondylitis. This clonotype was found many times. The antigen is not known. Findings and caveats of the study: Typical of ankylosing spondylitis blood, it appeared, was a TCR beta motif of roughly eight highly homologous variants.

TCRdb analysed the 5' RACE reads with MiXCR anew, one entry per CDR3 protein. This sample has approximately 540,000 distinct CDR3 sequences, with more than 9.5% found just once. The germline V and J ends were trimmed by 1 base and 4 bases, with 14 bases remaining between them. This CDR3 has 15 amino acids. The TCR comes from a male donor with ankylosing spondylitis. Input material: blood, either unsorted or a sorted T cell fraction (not recorded which). This rearrangement joins TRBV12-3 or TRBV12-4 to TRBJ2-7; TRBD2 is a possible D gene (5 bases). The CDR3 is CASSLGGSSIYEQYF. Written as DNA, the CDR3 is TGTGCCAGCAGTTTAGGAGGGAGTAGCATATACGAGCAGTACTTC.